These 32 T cell receptor beta chains came from one sample sequenced in a study of immune cell composition in non-small cell lung cancer. Profiling relied on immunoSEQ multiplex PCR, and the TCRdb table lists in-frame clones only, not all of them. The sample carries about 14,000 clones, around 75% recorded once. Sequenced input: lung tumor tissue. These receptors all come from a human donor with non-small cell lung cancer.

This clone was seen only once. The CDR3, as DNA: TGCGCCAGCAGCCTCGGGACAGGGAATGAGCAGTTCTTC. It codes for CASSLGTGNEQFF. V and J are TRBV4-1 and TRBJ2-1, with 9 bases lining up with TRBD1. The ends lost 4 bases at V and 7 bases at J; junction bases unmatched: 2. The CDR3 is 13 residues long. Germline CDR1 and CDR2: MGHRA and YSYEKL.

This rearrangement joins TRBV7-9 to TRBJ2-3, with 9 bases aligning to TRBD2. The CDR3 loop spans 16 amino acids. CDR1 and CDR2 from the germline V gene are SEHNR and FQNEAQ (reference sequence). The ends lost 5 bases at V and 0 bases at J; junction bases unmatched: 6. The chain's CDR3 is CASSPGLALSTDTQYF. The CDR3 nucleotides are TGTGCCAGCAGCCCGGGACTAGCATTGAGCACAGATACGCAGTATTTT.

CDR3: CASSLGQFYEQYF. The CDR3 DNA follows: TGTGCCAGCAGCCTGGGACAGTTTTACGAGCAGTACTTC. The rearrangement joins TRBV27 to TRBJ2-7; 7 bases are shared with TRBD1. This CDR3 contains 13 residues. In germline, CDR1 is MNHEY, CDR2 SMNVEV (reference sequence). Unmatched junction bases numbered 6, after V lost 6 bases and J lost 4 bases.

This chain joins TRBV7-8 and TRBJ2-1, with 14 bases matching TRBD2. Germline V gene lookup returns CDR1 SGHVS and CDR2 FQNEAQ. Trimming at V came to 3 bases and at J to 8 bases, leaving 9 bases not matched to a gene. CDR3 length: 17 amino acids. This CDR3 is CASSFRTSGRPGDEQFF. CDR3 sequence (DNA): TGTGCCAGCAGCTTTCGGACTAGCGGGAGGCCGGGGGATGAGCAGTTCTTC.

The chain has TRBV19 and TRBJ2-3; D may be TRBD1 (6 bases). CDR3 length equals 17 residues. The germline V and J ends were trimmed by 1 base and 0 bases, with 14 bases remaining between them. CDR1 is LNHDA and CDR2 is SQIVND in the germline V gene (reference sequence). The CDR3 sequence is CASSIGLTGLSTDTQYF. The DNA for the CDR3 is TGTGCCAGTAGTATAGGGCTAACAGGGCTTAGCACAGATACGCAGTATTTT. Full variable domain (rest looked up from reference TRBV19 and TRBJ2-3): DGGITQSPKYLFRKEGQNVTLSCEQNLNHDAMYWYRQDPGQGLRLIYYSQIVNDFQKGDIAEGYSVSREKKESFPLTVTSAQKNPTAFYLCASSIGLTGLSTDTQYFGPGTRLTVL.

The genes are TRBV4-3 and TRBJ2-7, with TRBD1 matching over 11 bases. This CDR3 is built from 18 residues. V lost 2 bases, J lost 2 bases, and 11 bases stayed unmatched. CDR1 LGHNA and CDR2 YSLEER come from the germline V gene. DNA for the CDR3: TGCGCCAGCAGCCAACTCCGGGCCCCGGGACAGGGGGCCTACGAGCAGTACTTC. Protein sequence: CASSQLRAPGQGAYEQYF.

This clone occurred a few times. The V gene is TRBV7-2, the J gene TRBJ2-3; unclear D gene. This CDR3 spans 12 amino acids. Germline loops: CDR1 SGHTA, CDR2 FQGNSA. Trimming removed 2 bases at V and 2 bases at J, with 2 bases between. The CDR3 DNA is TGTGCCAGCAGCTTACACACAGATACGCAGTATTTT. It yields the protein CASSLHTDTQYF.

The V call is TRBV4-3, the J call TRBJ2-7; D may be TRBD2 (6 bases). Germline CDR1 and CDR2: LGHNA and YSLEER. V was shortened by 0 bases and J by 7 bases, with 13 bases between the two germline ends. The CDR3 runs 14 residues. CDR3 sequence: CASSQDTGRREQYF. The CDR3 DNA follows: TGCGCCAGCAGCCAAGATACCGGGAGACGGGAGCAGTACTTC.

The rearrangement joins TRBV7-9 to TRBJ2-2; 9 positions agree with TRBD1. CDR1 is SEHNR, CDR2 FQNEAQ, per germline (reference sequence). There are 15 residues in the CDR3. V shed 3 bases and J 3 bases; nucleotides not matched to a gene: 2. The CDR3 reads CASSLDRGDTGELFF. As DNA, the CDR3 is TGTGCCAGCAGCTTGGACAGGGGAGACACCGGGGAGCTGTTTTTT.

This clone was observed a handful of times. This chain's CDR3 is CASSYGQLQETQYF. As DNA, the CDR3 is TGTGCCAGCAGTTACGGACAGCTTCAAGAGACCCAGTACTTC. This sequence joins TRBV6-6 and TRBJ2-5, with D possibly TRBD1 on 6 matching bases. CDR3 length: 14 residues. Deletions cut 2 bases from V and 2 bases from J, with 9 bases between. From germline, CDR1 is MNHNY and CDR2 SVGAGI (reference sequence).

The sample holds one count of this clone. This chain connects TRBV6-5 to TRBJ2-7; D may be TRBD2 (5 bases). The V and J ends lost 7 bases and 6 bases respectively, with 13 bases between them. Germline CDR1 reads MNHEY; CDR2 reads SVGAGI. The length of the CDR3 is 12 residues. CDR3 residues: CASTGVGSEQYF. CDR3 in DNA: TGTGCCAGCACTGGGGTAGGGAGCGAGCAGTACTTC.

The chain carries TRBV18 and TRBJ1-2, with a tentative D call TRBD1 (6 bases). Trimming pared 3 bases from V and 1 base from J, leaving 6 bases between. This CDR3 has 13 amino acids. Germline CDR1 and CDR2: KGHSH and LQKENI. The CDR3 DNA reads as TGTGCCAGCTCACCGGACAGTAACTATGGCTACACCTTC. This sequence encodes CASSPDSNYGYTF.

The chain links TRBV9 to TRBJ2-5; TRBD2 is a possible D gene (6 bases). The germline CDR1 and CDR2 sequences are SGDLS and YYNGEE. V lost 2 bases and J lost 0, with 8 bases in between. This CDR3 is built from 14 residues. This chain's CDR3 is CASSVDYDQETQYF. CDR3 nucleotide sequence: TGTGCCAGCAGCGTGGACTACGACCAAGAGACCCAGTACTTC.

The rearrangement joins TRBV11-1 to TRBJ2-1, with TRBD1 as a possible D gene (5 bases). The CDR3 sequence is 15 residues long. V was cut by 2 bases and J by 0 bases, with 8 bases left in between. The germline gives CDR1 SGHAT, CDR2 FQDESV (reference sequence). The CDR3 bases are TGTGCCAGCAGCTTAATTAGGGGCTCCTACAATGAGCAGTTCTTC. It codes for CASSLIRGSYNEQFF.

The chain carries TRBV4-2 and TRBJ1-1, with D uncertain. The V end was cut by 0 bases, the J end by 1 base, with 6 bases between. The CDR3 loop spans 14 amino acids. Germline V gene data show CDR1 as LGHNA and CDR2 as YNFKEQ. The CDR3 spells CASSQDNRNTEAFF. CDR3 nucleotide sequence: TGTGCCAGCAGCCAAGATAACAGGAACACTGAAGCTTTCTTT.

The chain recombines TRBV5-4 with TRBJ1-2; the D gene is possibly TRBD1 (6 bases). Germline V CDR1 and CDR2: SGHNT, YYREEE (reference sequence). The CDR3 extends over 14 amino acids. Trimming left V 7 bases short and J 8 bases short, with 21 bases between. In DNA form, the CDR3 reads TGTGCCAGCGGTCCCCTCGGAGGGGGGGGAGGCTACACCTTC. Translating it yields CASGPLGGGGGYTF.

The chain combines TRBV6-6 with TRBJ2-1; maybe TRBD1 (6 bases). Germline V gene sequence: CDR1 MNHNY, CDR2 SVGAGI (reference sequence). V was shortened by 2 bases and J by 5 bases, with 13 bases between the two germline ends. The CDR3 length is 15 residues. The CDR3 DNA is TGTGCCAGCAGTTACGGCAGGGGACGAAACAATGAGCAGTTCTTC. Its translation is CASSYGRGRNNEQFF.

This clone was picked up a small number of times. This sequence joins TRBV7-8 and TRBJ1-2; D may be TRBD1 (6 bases). Germline lookup yields CDR1 SGHVS and CDR2 FQNEAQ. The CDR3 is 13 amino acids. V was shortened by 4 bases and J by 4 bases, with 10 bases between the two germline ends. CDR3 amino acids: CASSSDRRYGYTF. CDR3 DNA: TGTGCCAGCAGCTCGGACAGACGCTATGGCTACACCTTC.

The chain combines TRBV6-6 with TRBJ2-3; 8 bases align to TRBD2. Germline trimming cut 3 bases from V and 3 bases from J; bases unmatched to any gene: 2. Looked up from germline, CDR1 is MNHNY and CDR2 is SVGAGI (reference sequence). The CDR3 totals 14 residues. The DNA of the CDR3 is TGTGCCAGCAGTTATGTAGCGGGAACAGATACGCAGTATTTT. Amino acid sequence: CASSYVAGTDTQYF.

This chain links TRBV7-6 with TRBJ1-3; possible D gene TRBD1, 6 bases. In germline, CDR1 is SGHVS, CDR2 FNYEAQ. Trimming cost V 5 bases and J 6 bases, with 17 bases left between them. The CDR3 sequence is 15 residues long. CDR3 in amino acids: CASSELTGSANTIYF. In DNA, the CDR3 is TGTGCCAGCAGCGAACTCACAGGGTCAGCAAACACCATATATTTT.

The CDR3 nucleotides read TGTGCCAGCAGTGAATGGGGGGGCCCCGCGGAAAAACTGTTTTTT. This codes for CASSEWGGPAEKLFF. This chain joins TRBV2 and TRBJ1-4; D may be TRBD1 (6 bases). Trimming took off 2 bases at V and 8 bases at J, with 15 bases between the two ends. This CDR3 is 15 amino acids long. Germline CDR1 is SNHLY and CDR2 is FYNNEI.

The chain recombines TRBV6-6 with TRBJ2-7; 8 nucleotides agree with TRBD1. This CDR3 contains 16 residues. Trimming at V came to 0 bases and at J to 5 bases, leaving 9 bases not matched to a gene. Germline-derived CDR1 and CDR2 are MNHNY and SVGAGI (reference sequence). The CDR3: CASSYSAGQGRDEQYF. The CDR3 coding sequence is TGTGCCAGCAGTTACTCAGCAGGACAGGGAAGGGACGAGCAGTACTTC.

The V gene is TRBV19, the J gene TRBJ1-2, with D perhaps matching TRBD1 (5 bases). V shed 7 bases and J shed 0 bases, with 18 bases lying between them. This CDR3 comprises 16 residues. Germline values: CDR1 LNHDA, CDR2 SQIVND (reference sequence). The CDR3 loop is CASKGRGGDSNYGYTF. For the CDR3, the DNA is TGTGCCAGTAAGGGTCGGGGGGGAGATTCTAACTATGGCTACACCTTC.

The rearrangement uses TRBV29-1 and TRBJ2-7; TRBD2 matches 7 bases. J was trimmed by 0 bases and V by 7 bases; bases with no gene match: 9. The V gene's germline CDR1 is SQVTM and CDR2 ANQGSEA. This CDR3 is built from 14 residues. The CDR3 loop is CSGGGSPPSYEQYF. The CDR3 region has the DNA TGCAGCGGGGGAGGGAGCCCCCCCTCCTACGAGCAGTACTTC.

The chain carries TRBV27 and TRBJ1-1; no clear D. The V gene lost 5 bases and the J gene lost 5 bases, with 12 bases spanning the gap. The CDR3 runs to 13 residues. Per germline, CDR1 MNHEY and CDR2 SMNVEV (reference sequence). This CDR3 is CASSAQFDTEAFF. The CDR3 bases are TGTGCCAGCAGTGCCCAGTTTGATACTGAAGCTTTCTTT.

This clone was picked up a small number of times. This chain connects TRBV20-1 to TRBJ2-5, with D perhaps matching TRBD1 (5 bases). CDR1 DFQATT and CDR2 SNEGSKA come from the germline V gene (reference sequence). The CDR3 sequence is 10 residues long. The CDR3 here is CSRVAETQYF. The CDR3 coding sequence is TGCAGCAGGGTTGCAGAGACCCAGTACTTC.

This rearrangement joins TRBV4-3 to TRBJ2-2; 10 bases agree with TRBD1. From germline, CDR1 is LGHNA and CDR2 YSLEER. V shed 5 bases, J shed 6 bases, and the junction held 6 bases outside the gene matches. CDR3 size: 15 residues. Here the CDR3 DNA reads TGCGCCAGCAGCAGGGACAGGGGATTTGCCGGGGAGCTGTTTTTT. This translates into CASSRDRGFAGELFF.

The chain employs TRBV5-1 and TRBJ2-7, with a weak D call TRBD2 (7 bases). The germline gives CDR1 SGHRS, CDR2 YFSETQ. V shed 5 bases and J shed 3 bases, with 18 bases lying between them. There are 15 residues in the CDR3. The CDR3 here is CASSLGGGRGYEQYF. In nucleotides, the CDR3 is TGCGCCAGCAGTCTCGGGGGCGGGAGAGGCTACGAGCAGTACTTC. Looking up the rest from reference TRBV5-1 and TRBJ2-7 gives the full variable domain: KAGVTQTPRYLIKTRGQQVTLSCSPISGHRSVSWYQQTPGQGLQFLFEYFSETQRNKGNFPGRFSGRQFSNSRSEMNVSTLELGDSALYLCASSLGGGRGYEQYFGPGTRLTVT.

The chain recombines TRBV15 with TRBJ1-2; 8 bases line up with TRBD1. Germline V gene sequence: CDR1 LNHNV, CDR2 YYDKDF (reference sequence). Trimming took 7 bases from V and 4 from J; bases not matched to a gene: 8. The CDR3 runs 14 residues. As DNA, the CDR3 is TGTGCCACCACCCTCGGCACAGGGGGCTATGGCTACACCTTC. Translating gives CATTLGTGGYGYTF.

The chain carries TRBV19 and TRBJ1-5; TRBD1 agrees at 8 bases. V gave up 4 bases and J gave up 7 bases; unmatched junction bases: 9. Per germline, CDR1 LNHDA and CDR2 SQIVND (reference sequence). This CDR3 is 15 amino acids long. The CDR3 coding sequence is TGTGCCAGTAGTAACGACAGGGGCGTTGGGCAGCCCCAGCATTTT. Amino acids: CASSNDRGVGQPQHF.

V and J are TRBV5-5 and TRBJ1-5; the match to TRBD1 covers 9 bases. V was pared by 5 bases and J by 6 bases, with 9 bases of the junction left unmatched. Germline V CDR1 and CDR2: SGHKS, YYEKEE (reference sequence). The CDR3 consists of 15 residues. CDR3 protein: CASRTSDRGSQPQHF. In DNA form, the CDR3 reads TGTGCCAGCAGGACTTCGGACAGGGGTAGTCAGCCCCAGCATTTT.

The chain links TRBV2 to TRBJ2-7, with 10 nucleotides matching TRBD1. This CDR3 region has 15 residues. Germline V CDR1 and CDR2: SNHLY, FYNNEI. With V trimmed by 6 bases and J by 5 bases, 10 bases remained unmatched. This CDR3 reads CASSRQGARTNEQYF. CDR3 nucleotides: TGTGCCAGCAGCCGACAGGGGGCCCGCACCAACGAGCAGTACTTC.